This entry lists 28 T cell receptor beta chains sequenced from one sample in a study of T-cell reconstitution after alpha-beta-depleted transplantation in children. Unique molecular identifiers were built into the TCRbeta library. Using its own MiXCR run on the PCR reads, TCRdb lists one record per CDR3 protein. Of some 500,000 distinct CDR3 sequences detected, over 25% appear once; the ten largest clones hold around 2.5%. Sequenced here: PBMCs from the stem cell graft donor, sampled from the stem cell graft. The receptors here all came from a human donor who donated a stem cell graft to a child with aplastic anemia.

This clonotype has a handful of counts. The chain has TRBV12-3 or TRBV12-4 and TRBJ2-5; either TRBD1 or TRBD2 may fit D (5 bases each). The CDR3 totals 13 residues. The ends were cut back, 6 bases at V and 5 bases at J, with 13 bases in the middle. In DNA, the CDR3 is TGTGCCAGCAGGCGGGTAGGGGATGAGACCCAGTACTTC. Translation: CASRRVGDETQYF.

The rearrangement joins TRBV30 to TRBJ2-1; 10 nucleotides line up with TRBD2. V was clipped by 0 bases and J by 3 bases; unmatched bases: 8. Germline V gene lookup returns CDR1 GTSNPN and CDR2 SVGIG (reference sequence). The CDR3 has 17 amino acids. Written as DNA, the CDR3 is TGTGCCTGGAGTGTACCCATGGCTAGCGGGAGCTACAATGAGCAGTTCTTC. The encoded protein is CAWSVPMASGSYNEQFF.

This clonotype was observed a few times. The V call is TRBV12-3 or TRBV12-4, the J call TRBJ2-1; D call uncertain. V lost 3 bases and J 7 bases, leaving 13 bases between the germline ends. The CDR3 is made up of 14 amino acids. CDR3 DNA: TGTGCCAGCAGTTTCGGCCGAACAGATAATGAGCAGTTCTTC. Translated, it gives CASSFGRTDNEQFF.

V usage is TRBV11-2 and J usage is TRBJ2-2; 9 positions agree with TRBD1. Losses at the gene ends were 7 bases for V and 6 bases for J; bases not matched to a gene: 24. Germline loops: CDR1 SGHAT, CDR2 FQNNGV. This CDR3 has 20 residues. The DNA for the CDR3 is TGTGCCAGCACCATAAGTAAACCCGAAGACAGGGGGAGGTTCTCCGGGGAGCTGTTTTTT. It codes for CASTISKPEDRGRFSGELFF.

The chain combines TRBV7-8 with TRBJ2-1; either TRBD1 or TRBD2 may supply D (5 bases each). Looked up from germline, CDR1 is SGHVS and CDR2 is FQNEAQ. The CDR3 is 14 residues long. V was trimmed by 8 bases and J by 7 bases, leaving 18 bases between them. The CDR3 DNA reads TGTGCCAGCCAAGGAGGACTGGGGGAAAATGAGCAGTTCTTC. Translation gives CASQGGLGENEQFF. Full variable domain (missing parts from reference TRBV7-8 and TRBJ2-1): GAGVSQSPRYKVAKRGQDVALRCDPISGHVSLFWYQQALGQGPEFLTYFQNEAQLDKSGLPSDRFFAERPEGSVSTLKIQRTQQEDSAVYLCASQGGLGENEQFFGPGTRLTVL.

The rearrangement joins TRBV12-3 or TRBV12-4 to TRBJ2-3, with D possibly being TRBD1 (6 bases). This CDR3 is built from 16 residues. V lost 5 bases and J lost 1, with 16 bases in between. The DNA of the CDR3 is TGTGCCAGCAGTGGGAGCAGGGGAAAGGGCACAGATACGCAGTATTTT. Amino acids: CASSGSRGKGTDTQYF.

The gene calls are TRBV27 and TRBJ2-7; TRBD1 or TRBD2 may be the D gene (6 bases each). Germline V gives CDR1 MNHEY, CDR2 SMNVEV (reference sequence). The ends were cut back, 7 bases at V and 1 base at J, with 29 bases in the middle. The CDR3 is 19 residues long. This CDR3 reads CASTDHFRQAGSVSYEQYV. The DNA for the CDR3 is TGTGCCAGCACCGATCATTTCAGACAGGCGGGGTCTGTATCCTACGAGCAGTACGTC.

The chain is built from TRBV6-2 or TRBV6-3 and TRBJ2-7; 7 bases match TRBD1. CDR1 and CDR2 from the germline V gene are MNHEY and SVGEGT. The CDR3 loop spans 14 amino acids. For the CDR3, the DNA is TGTACCAGCAGAAGACAGGGATCGTTGGGCGAGCAGTACGTC. Its translation: CTSRRQGSLGEQYV.

This clonotype has just a few counts. This chain joins TRBV5-1 and TRBJ1-4; D ambiguous. CDR1 and CDR2 (germline): SGHRS, YFSETQ. The CDR3 spans 12 residues. The ends were cut back, 2 bases at V and 4 bases at J, with 3 bases in the middle. CDR3 residues: CASSLNNEKLFF. DNA of the CDR3: TGCGCCAGCAGCTTAAATAATGAAAAACTGTTTTTT.

In this sample, this clonotype turned up a few times. This chain links TRBV29-1 with TRBJ1-2, with TRBD1 as a possible D gene (5 bases). Trimming took off 1 base at V and 11 bases at J, with 14 bases between the two ends. Germline-derived CDR1 and CDR2 are SQVTM and ANQGSEA. This CDR3 is 12 amino acids long. The CDR3 spells CSVEGGPSYYTF. CDR3 DNA: TGCAGCGTTGAAGGGGGCCCCAGCTATTACACCTTC.

This clonotype was detected only a few times. The chain combines TRBV20-1 with TRBJ1-2, with D possibly TRBD1 on 6 matching bases. With 5 bases removed from V and 8 bases from J, the gap between germline ends came to 21 bases. Germline V gives CDR1 DFQATT, CDR2 SNEGSKA (reference sequence). This CDR3 contains 14 residues. Written as DNA, the CDR3 is TGCAGTGCTGTAAACTCGGGGGCTGCGGGAGGCTACACCTTC. This codes for CSAVNSGAAGGYTF.

This clonotype was counted ten times or more. V gene TRBV12-3 or TRBV12-4 combines with J gene TRBJ1-1, with TRBD1 as a possible D gene (5 bases). This CDR3 is 12 amino acids long. V shed 3 bases and J shed 4 bases, with 6 bases lying between them. The DNA of the CDR3 is TGTGCCAGCAGTTTTGGGGCCACTGAAGCTTTCTTT. Its translation: CASSFGATEAFF.

There are a few counts of this clonotype. V gene TRBV7-2 combines with J gene TRBJ2-3; D is ambiguous. This CDR3 is 14 amino acids long. The germline gives CDR1 SGHTA, CDR2 FQGNSA. V lost 4 bases to trimming and J lost 1 base, with 9 bases between them. CDR3: CASSSRTGTDTQYF. In DNA, the CDR3 is TGTGCCAGCAGCTCACGCACAGGCACAGATACGCAGTATTTT.

This sequence joins TRBV3-1 and TRBJ2-3; possibly TRBD1 for D (5 bases). Trimming stripped 0 bases from V and 5 bases from J, with 18 bases between. CDR1 is LGHDT, CDR2 YNNKEL, per germline (reference sequence). The CDR3 contains 17 residues. In DNA form, the CDR3 reads TGTGCCAGCAGCCAAGAGGGGCCCGGTGCCGGCGGAGATACGCAGTATTTT. It codes for CASSQEGPGAGGDTQYF.

This clonotype has more than one count but fewer than ten. The chain uses TRBV7-2 and TRBJ1-1, with D perhaps matching TRBD1 (5 bases). The length of the CDR3 is 14 residues. Germline CDR1 reads SGHTA; CDR2 reads FQGNSA. The V and J ends lost 5 bases and 4 bases respectively, with 14 bases between them. As DNA, the CDR3 is TGTGCCAGCAGCAGTCGGACAACGGGCACTGAAGCTTTCTTT. Translated: CASSSRTTGTEAFF.

The chain links TRBV9 to TRBJ2-2; D unresolved. Germline CDR1 and CDR2: SGDLS and YYNGEE. V lost 0 bases and J lost 2, with 8 bases in between. This CDR3 is 15 amino acids long. This chain's CDR3 is CASSVGVRNTGELFF. The DNA of the CDR3 is TGTGCCAGCAGCGTAGGAGTTCGAAACACCGGGGAGCTGTTTTTT.

The chain uses TRBV28 and TRBJ2-3, with D perhaps matching TRBD1 or TRBD2 (7 bases each). The CDR3 loop spans 19 amino acids. The V gene lost 6 bases and the J gene lost 6 bases, with 31 bases spanning the gap. CDR1 and CDR2 (germline): MDHEN, SYDVKM. CDR3 DNA: TGTGCCAGCAGGAAGACAGGGTATTTTCCGAACATCGGGGGGGATACGCAGTATTTT. Its translation: CASRKTGYFPNIGGDTQYF.

This clonotype turned up a few times. The gene calls are TRBV20-1 and TRBJ2-2; TRBD1 might be the D (6 bases). Germline V gene data show CDR1 as DFQATT and CDR2 as SNEGSKA (reference sequence). The CDR3 has 14 amino acids. V lost 5 bases and J lost 4, with 14 bases in between. The CDR3, as DNA: TGCAGTGCTGGGCAGGGCAGGGGCACCGGGGAGCTGTTTTTT. Translated: CSAGQGRGTGELFF.

The chain carries TRBV29-1 and TRBJ1-1, with D maybe TRBD1 (5 bases). Trimming removed 4 bases at V and 4 bases at J, with 16 bases between. The CDR3 has 14 amino acids. Per the germline V gene, CDR1 is SQVTM and CDR2 is ANQGSEA. CDR3 sequence reads: CSVVVWNRFTEAFF. The CDR3, as DNA: TGCAGCGTTGTTGTGTGGAACAGGTTCACTGAAGCTTTCTTT.

The J gene is TRBJ2-1, the V gene TRBV12-3 or TRBV12-4, with 16 bases fitting TRBD2. V was clipped by 3 bases and J by 7 bases; unmatched bases: 9. This CDR3 has 18 residues. CDR3 protein: CASSLGTSGRANLNEQFF. CDR3 in DNA: TGTGCCAGCAGTTTGGGGACTAGCGGGAGGGCCAATTTGAATGAGCAGTTCTTC.

This clonotype came up a few times. The CDR3 protein is CASRASFYGYTF. In nucleotides, the CDR3 is TGTGCCAGCAGAGCCAGTTTCTATGGCTACACCTTC. V and J are TRBV25-1 and TRBJ1-2; D not resolved. Germline CDR1 MGHDK, CDR2 SYGVNS. The CDR3 runs to 12 residues. V was pared by 6 bases and J by 4 bases, with 9 bases between.

This clonotype has a single count. This chain links TRBV2 with TRBJ2-2; a possible D gene is TRBD1 (5 bases). The CDR3 extends over 15 amino acids. Trimming shortened V by 4 bases and J by 4 bases, and 13 bases separated the two germline ends. CDR1 and CDR2 from the germline V gene are SNHLY and FYNNEI. CDR3 DNA sequence: TGTGCCAGCAGTGTATTCGCAGGGATCACCGGGGAGCTGTTTTTT. This sequence encodes CASSVFAGITGELFF. Based on the CDR3 plus reference TRBV2 and TRBJ2-2, the full variable domain is EPEVTQTPSHQVTQMGQEVILRCVPISNHLYFYWYRQILGQKVEFLVSFYNNEISEKSEIFDDQFSVERPDGSNFTLKIRSTKLEDSAMYFCASSVFAGITGELFFGEGSRLTVL.

The V and J genes are TRBV28 and TRBJ2-5; 10 bases agree with TRBD2. Germline trimming cut 4 bases from V and 5 bases from J; bases unmatched to any gene: 7. The length of the CDR3 is 15 residues. CDR1 and CDR2 from the germline V gene are MDHEN and SYDVKM. CDR3 nucleotides: TGTGCCAGCAGTTCTGGACTAGCGGACACGGAGACCCAGTACTTC. Its protein product is CASSSGLADTETQYF. Combining the CDR3 with reference TRBV28 and TRBJ2-5 gives the whole variable domain DVKVTQSSRYLVKRTGEKVFLECVQDMDHENMFWYRQDPGLGLRLIYFSYDVKMKEKGDIPEGYSVSREKKERFSLILESASTNQTSMYLCASSSGLADTETQYFGPGTRLLVL.

This clonotype was recorded at least ten times. The chain links TRBV7-6 to TRBJ2-1, with D hard to call. Germline assignment: CDR1 SGHVS and CDR2 FNYEAQ. V was shortened by 0 bases and J by 8 bases, with 8 bases between the two germline ends. The CDR3 runs 13 residues. The CDR3 coding sequence is TGTGCCAGCAGCTTAGCGACTGTCCATGAGCAGTTCTTC. Residues: CASSLATVHEQFF.

On this clonotype itself: The junction and the germline gene differ at one end; a read error may be behind it. The chain combines TRBV4-3 with TRBJ2-7; TRBD2 is a possible D gene (6 bases). The V gene's germline CDR1 is LGHNA and CDR2 YSLEER. This CDR3 is 16 amino acids long. The CDR3 spells CASSQDWAGKGYEQYF. CDR3 DNA: TGCGCCAGCAGCCAAGATTGGGCGGGGAAGGGCTACGAACAGTACTTC.

This rearrangement joins TRBV7-6 to TRBJ2-4; 9 bases are a match to TRBD2. The germline V gene has CDR1 SGHVS and CDR2 FNYEAQ. The CDR3 consists of 19 residues. Germline trimming cut 6 bases from V and 1 base from J; bases unmatched to any gene: 16. CDR3 in DNA: TGTGCCAGCAGTCCTGTGCTAGCGGGAAAGGGAGTGGCCAAAAACATTCAGTACTTC. Its translation: CASSPVLAGKGVAKNIQYF.

This clonotype has just a few counts. This sequence joins TRBV12-3 or TRBV12-4 and TRBJ2-7; D not certain. V lost 6 bases, J lost 5 bases, and 8 bases lay in between. This CDR3 spans 11 amino acids. The CDR3: CASSHSDEQYF. CDR3 coding DNA: TGTGCCAGCAGCCATTCCGACGAGCAGTACTTC.

This clonotype occurred a few times. The chain joins TRBV7-9 to TRBJ2-5, with unresolved D. The CDR3 covers 14 residues. CDR1 and CDR2 (germline): SEHNR, FQNEAQ (reference sequence). The ends were cut back, 5 bases at V and 0 bases at J, with 10 bases in the middle. CDR3 nucleotide sequence: TGTGCCAGCAGCGCCTCAGTATACCAAGAGACCCAGTACTTC. It codes for CASSASVYQETQYF.